This T cell receptor beta chain was recovered during a study of control samples from healthy donors and cancer patients (dated by TCRdb to the early 2020s). The germline V and J ends show losses of 6 bases and 3 bases respectively, and no gene match explains 5 bases of the junction. Looking up the germline V gene (reference sequence) yields CDR1 LGHDT and CDR2 YNNKEL. Spanning cysteine to phenylalanine, the CDR3 consists of 16 amino acids. Here the CDR3 DNA is all that survives: 48 bases in frame from base 1. Details on this clone: Its antigen specificity is not known. The input lacks base qualities; no much larger clone sits a single base away.

The protocol used for the library was the immunoSEQ multiplex PCR assay. TCRdb stores this immuneACCESS table with in-frame sequences only. Part of the clones is absent; in the studies checked, under half of the shortfall reflects unresolved V genes, and no reason is known for the rest. For this sample the table gives 25,000 to 35,000 clones, of which 91% were detected only once. Of the sample, about an eighth falls within the top ten clones. The rearranged segments are TRBV3-1 (or the pseudogene TRBV3-2) and TRBJ2-5, and TRBD2 matches 15 of the central bases. Sequenced material: PBMCs. The sequence came from a man between 45 and 60 years old with lung cancer. The CDR3 protein sequence reads: CASSPGLAGGEETQYF. The sequence in DNA is TGTGCCAGCAGTCCGGGACTAGCGGGGGGTGAAGAGACCCAGTACTTC.